This T cell receptor beta chain was found in a study of blood T cell repertoires in COVID-19. Sequencing used immunoSEQ multiplex PCR; TCRdb keeps in-frame clones, though not all of them. The data contain over 200,000 clones, around nine tenths of them singletons. This TCR came from a woman aged 55-75 years with acute or convalescent COVID-19. The source material was peripheral blood.

The CDR3 region is CASSPETGGYYGYTF. The CDR3, as DNA: TGTGCCAGCTCACCCGAGACAGGGGGTTATTATGGCTACACCTTC. The V and J genes are TRBV18 and TRBJ1-2, with 9 bases identical to TRBD1. This CDR3 has 15 amino acids. From germline, CDR1 is KGHSH and CDR2 LQKENI. V shed 3 bases and J 5 bases; nucleotides not matched to a gene: 7.